Listed below are T cell receptor beta chains from one sample, sequenced in a study of Ad26.COV2.S vaccination and SARS-CoV-2 variants. Profiling relied on immunoSEQ multiplex PCR, and the TCRdb table lists in-frame clones only, not all of them. Found here are over 250,000 clones, roughly 86% of them singletons; the top ten hold about 3.1%. The sample in question was peripheral blood, obtained in a trial of Ad26.COV2.S vaccine versus placebo. Source of these receptors: a person between 18 and 65 years old who received the Ad26.COV2.S COVID-19 vaccine or a placebo. Each CDR3 is given with its conserved first and last residue. D genes are given only for firm matches. Expanded clones get a size class; other rows say once, few or many, or leave the size out.

j_gene: TRBJ2-7
abundance: -
v_gene: TRBV27
d_gene: TRBD2
CDR3nt: TGTGCCAGCAGTTGGAGGGAGGGCCCCTACGAGCAGTACTTC
CDR3aa: CASSWREGPYEQYF

j_gene: TRBJ1-2
abundance: -
v_gene: TRBV7-2
d_gene: TRBD1
CDR3nt: TGTGCCAGCAGCCAACGGACAGGGCTACTATTAGGCTACACCTTC
CDR3aa: CASSQRTGLLLGYTF

j_gene: TRBJ1-4
abundance: -
v_gene: TRBV6-1
d_gene: TRBD1
CDR3nt: TGTGCCAGCAGCCGGACAGGGGTTGTTGAAAAACTGTTTTTT
CDR3aa: CASSRTGVVEKLFF

j_gene: TRBJ1-4
abundance: -
v_gene: TRBV30
d_gene: TRBD1
CDR3nt: TGTGCCTGGAGTCAGGGGGGGGCAACTAATGAAAAACTGTTTTTT
CDR3aa: CAWSQGGATNEKLFF

j_gene: TRBJ2-1
abundance: -
v_gene: TRBV5-1
d_gene: TRBD2
CDR3nt: TGCGCCAGCAGCTGGGGCGGGGGTGGAGTCAATGAGCAGTTCTTC
CDR3aa: CASSWGGGGVNEQFF

j_gene: TRBJ1-2
abundance: -
v_gene: TRBV18
d_gene: -
CDR3nt: TGTGCCAGCTCACCAGGGGTGAGGGATGGCTACACCTTC
CDR3aa: CASSPGVRDGYTF

j_gene: TRBJ2-7
abundance: -
v_gene: TRBV19
d_gene: -
CDR3nt: TGTGCCAGTAGTATCGGGGGACAGAGTTACGAGCAGTACTTC
CDR3aa: CASSIGGQSYEQYF

j_gene: TRBJ2-7
abundance: -
v_gene: TRBV28
d_gene: TRBD2
CDR3nt: TGTGCCAGCAGTCTCTCAGGAGCGGGAGGGTCCTACGAGCAGTACTTC
CDR3aa: CASSLSGAGGSYEQYF

j_gene: TRBJ1-2
abundance: -
v_gene: TRBV12-3/TRBV12-4
d_gene: -
CDR3nt: TGTGCCAGCAGTTTAGCTGTTAACTATGGCTACACCTTC
CDR3aa: CASSLAVNYGYTF

j_gene: TRBJ2-2
abundance: -
v_gene: TRBV2
d_gene: -
CDR3nt: TGTGCCACTTCGTTGGGGGGGCTCACCGGGGAGCTGTTTTTT
CDR3aa: CATSLGGLTGELFF

j_gene: TRBJ1-6
abundance: -
v_gene: TRBV6-6
d_gene: -
CDR3nt: TGTGCCAGCAGTTACATCGAAAATTCACCCCTCCACTTT
CDR3aa: CASSYIENSPLHF

j_gene: TRBJ1-5
abundance: -
v_gene: TRBV5-5
d_gene: -
CDR3nt: TGTGCCAGCAGCTTGGCACTGGGGGCGCGAGGTCAGCCCCAGCATTTT
CDR3aa: CASSLALGARGQPQHF

j_gene: TRBJ1-5
abundance: -
v_gene: TRBV27
d_gene: -
CDR3nt: TGTGCCAGCAGTTTAAGGGGGGGACGGGGCAATCAGCCCCAGCATTTT
CDR3aa: CASSLRGGRGNQPQHF

j_gene: TRBJ2-5
abundance: -
v_gene: TRBV7-8
d_gene: TRBD1
CDR3nt: TGTGCCAGCAGCCCCCTTCAGGGGGCGGCGGAGACCCAGTACTTC
CDR3aa: CASSPLQGAAETQYF

j_gene: TRBJ2-1
abundance: few
v_gene: TRBV19
d_gene: TRBD1
CDR3nt: TGTGCCAGTAGACCCGCAGGGGGCCCCAATGAGCAGTTCTTC
CDR3aa: CASRPAGGPNEQFF

j_gene: TRBJ2-1
abundance: -
v_gene: TRBV30
d_gene: -
CDR3nt: TGTGCCTGGAGCGAAGAGGGGGTTGGGTACAATGAGCAGTTCTTC
CDR3aa: CAWSEEGVGYNEQFF

j_gene: TRBJ2-7
abundance: -
v_gene: TRBV2
d_gene: -
CDR3nt: TGTGCCAGCAGTGAGGGCGGCCGCGAGCAGTACTTC
CDR3aa: CASSEGGREQYF

j_gene: TRBJ2-3
abundance: -
v_gene: TRBV4-1
d_gene: -
CDR3nt: TGCGCCAGCAGCCAAGATGGGGTGGGGAGCACAGATACGCAGTATTTT
CDR3aa: CASSQDGVGSTDTQYF

j_gene: TRBJ2-1
abundance: -
v_gene: TRBV29-1
d_gene: TRBD1
CDR3nt: TGCAGCGTTGATAGTGGTGACAGGGTCAGCAATGAGCAGTTCTTC
CDR3aa: CSVDSGDRVSNEQFF

j_gene: TRBJ1-4
abundance: few
v_gene: TRBV7-9
d_gene: -
CDR3nt: TGTGCCAGCAGCTTGGGGCAGACTGCAACTAATGAAAAACTGTTTTTT
CDR3aa: CASSLGQTATNEKLFF

j_gene: TRBJ2-3
abundance: -
v_gene: TRBV7-2
d_gene: -
CDR3nt: TGTGCCAGCAGCTTAGCTAGGTTTTACACAGATACGCAGTATTTT
CDR3aa: CASSLARFYTDTQYF

j_gene: TRBJ2-5
abundance: once
v_gene: TRBV7-2
d_gene: -
CDR3nt: TGTGCCAGCAGCATCTGGGAACAAGAGACCCAGTACTTC
CDR3aa: CASSIWEQETQYF

j_gene: TRBJ1-5
abundance: -
v_gene: TRBV9
d_gene: -
CDR3nt: TGTGCCAGCAGCGAAAAGGACAGACTCTATAGCAATCAGCCCCAGCATTTT
CDR3aa: CASSEKDRLYSNQPQHF

j_gene: TRBJ2-7
abundance: -
v_gene: TRBV5-1
d_gene: TRBD2
CDR3nt: TGCGCCAGCAGCTCCTTTTTAGCGGGGGGCCCCCACGAGCAGTACTTC
CDR3aa: CASSSFLAGGPHEQYF

j_gene: TRBJ1-2
abundance: -
v_gene: TRBV6-5
d_gene: -
CDR3nt: TGTGCCAGCAGGGTACGGGCTCCCGGGGGGGGCTACACCTTC
CDR3aa: CASRVRAPGGGYTF

j_gene: TRBJ2-1
abundance: few
v_gene: TRBV7-9
d_gene: -
CDR3nt: TGTGCCAGCAGCTTAGTCAGAACAGGAGCTGACAATGAGCAGTTCTTC
CDR3aa: CASSLVRTGADNEQFF

j_gene: TRBJ2-2
abundance: -
v_gene: TRBV7-2
d_gene: -
CDR3nt: TGTGCCAGCAGCCCCCTCAGGGGCCGTAACACCGGGGAGCTGTTTTTT
CDR3aa: CASSPLRGRNTGELFF

j_gene: TRBJ2-7
abundance: -
v_gene: TRBV11-2
d_gene: TRBD1
CDR3nt: TGTGCCAGCAGCCCCGGGACAGGGGGCTACGAGCAGTACTTC
CDR3aa: CASSPGTGGYEQYF

j_gene: TRBJ2-3
abundance: -
v_gene: TRBV12-5
d_gene: -
CDR3nt: TGTGCTAGTGGTTTGAGGGGGTCGGAATCAGATACGCAGTATTTT
CDR3aa: CASGLRGSESDTQYF